This is a list of T cell receptor beta chains from one sample in a study of blood T cells in healthy people across ages. TCRdb called the 5' RACE reads again in MiXCR, with one record for every CDR3 protein. Of under 2 million distinct CDR3 sequences in the sample, around 35% were seen once. The sequenced sample was blood. The receptors stem from a woman aged 25 to 39 in good health. The CDR3 runs from the conserved cysteine through the conserved F or W. D genes are given only for firm matches. Only some rows state a clone size, as once, few, many or a class for expanded clones.

j_call: TRBJ2-7
v_call: TRBV5-1
clone_size: few
d_call: .
cdr3_aa: CANSQDIATEQYF
cdr3_nt: TGCGCCAACAGCCAAGATATTGCGACCGAGCAGTACTTC

j_call: TRBJ1-2
v_call: TRBV5-1
clone_size: .
d_call: TRBD1
cdr3_aa: CASSLVSGQAYGYTF
cdr3_nt: TGCGCCAGCAGCTTGGTATCTGGACAGGCCTATGGCTACACCTTC

j_call: TRBJ1-2
v_call: TRBV20-1
clone_size: .
d_call: .
cdr3_aa: CRAGAAYGYTF
cdr3_nt: TGCAGGGCCGGGGCAGCCTATGGCTACACCTTC

j_call: TRBJ2-5
v_call: TRBV6-5
clone_size: many
d_call: .
cdr3_aa: CASSRDTQETQYF
cdr3_nt: TGTGCCAGCAGCAGGGATACCCAAGAGACCCAGTACTTC

j_call: TRBJ2-7
v_call: TRBV10-3
clone_size: .
d_call: .
cdr3_aa: CAIKTGDVASNAYEQYF
cdr3_nt: TGTGCCATCAAGACAGGTGACGTTGCGAGTAACGCCTACGAGCAGTACTTC

j_call: TRBJ2-3
v_call: TRBV3-1
clone_size: few
d_call: .
cdr3_aa: CASSQENTQYF
cdr3_nt: TGTGCCAGCAGCCAAGAGAATACGCAGTATTTT

j_call: TRBJ2-5
v_call: TRBV7-9
clone_size: .
d_call: TRBD1
cdr3_aa: CASSDDYRGGQYF
cdr3_nt: TGTGCCAGCAGCGATGATTACAGGGGTGGGCAGTACTTC

j_call: TRBJ1-2
v_call: TRBV9
clone_size: .
d_call: .
cdr3_aa: CASSVDSLSHGYTF
cdr3_nt: TGTGCCAGCAGCGTAGACTCCTTGTCCCATGGCTACACCTTC

j_call: TRBJ2-1
v_call: TRBV7-2
clone_size: .
d_call: TRBD2
cdr3_aa: CASSRSGSGYNGQFF
cdr3_nt: TGTGCCAGCAGCCGTAGCGGGAGCGGTTACAATGGGCAGTTCTTC

j_call: TRBJ2-2
v_call: TRBV20-1
clone_size: .
d_call: TRBD2
cdr3_aa: CSAHNKELAGGTGELFF
cdr3_nt: TGCAGTGCTCATAATAAGGAACTAGCGGGAGGTACCGGGGAGCTGTTTTTT

j_call: TRBJ2-7
v_call: TRBV5-4
clone_size: many
d_call: .
cdr3_aa: CASSRGTQSSYEQYF
cdr3_nt: TGTGCCAGCAGTCGTGGGACTCAGAGCTCCTACGAGCAGTACTTC

j_call: TRBJ1-4
v_call: TRBV24-1
clone_size: .
d_call: .
cdr3_aa: CATSDPERGGEKLFF
cdr3_nt: TGTGCCACCAGTGACCCGGAGAGAGGGGGTGAAAAACTGTTTTTT

j_call: TRBJ2-5
v_call: TRBV10-3
clone_size: many
d_call: .
cdr3_aa: CAISERTRQETQYF
cdr3_nt: TGTGCCATCAGTGAGAGGACACGCCAAGAGACCCAGTACTTC

j_call: TRBJ2-7
v_call: TRBV27
clone_size: few
d_call: TRBD2
cdr3_aa: CASSRARLKREFHEQYF
cdr3_nt: TGTGCCAGCAGTCGCGCACGCTTGAAGCGGGAGTTCCACGAGCAGTACTTC

j_call: TRBJ1-4
v_call: TRBV7-8
clone_size: .
d_call: TRBD1
cdr3_aa: CASSLPGGLETNEKLFF
cdr3_nt: TGTGCCAGCAGCTTACCAGGGGGCTTGGAAACTAATGAAAAACTGTTTTTT

j_call: TRBJ2-1
v_call: TRBV7-2
clone_size: .
d_call: .
cdr3_aa: CASSLDGGDYYNEQFF
cdr3_nt: TGTGCCAGCAGCTTAGACGGGGGAGACTACTACAATGAGCAGTTCTTC

j_call: TRBJ2-1
v_call: TRBV7-9
clone_size: few
d_call: TRBD2
cdr3_aa: CASNPQRTSGRYEQFF
cdr3_nt: TGTGCCAGCAACCCGCAGAGGACTAGCGGGAGATACGAGCAGTTCTTC

j_call: TRBJ1-1
v_call: TRBV7-2
clone_size: few
d_call: TRBD1
cdr3_aa: CASSLVKQGTTEAFF
cdr3_nt: TGTGCCAGCAGCTTAGTGAAACAGGGGACCACTGAAGCTTTCTTT

j_call: TRBJ2-7
v_call: TRBV5-1
clone_size: .
d_call: TRBD1
cdr3_aa: CAGSRGQSYVQYF
cdr3_nt: TGCGCCGGCAGCAGGGGACAGTCCTACGTGCAGTACTTC

j_call: TRBJ1-2
v_call: TRBV4-1
clone_size: .
d_call: .
cdr3_aa: CASSQASGLRSEGYTF
cdr3_nt: TGCGCCAGCAGCCAAGCGTCTGGACTCCGTAGTGAAGGCTACACCTTC

j_call: TRBJ1-2
v_call: TRBV20-1
clone_size: few
d_call: .
cdr3_aa: CSALRTDGGYTF
cdr3_nt: TGCAGTGCCCTGCGGACAGATGGGGGCTACACCTTC

j_call: TRBJ2-7
v_call: TRBV5-6
clone_size: .
d_call: TRBD1
cdr3_aa: CASSLRQGKPTYEQYF
cdr3_nt: TGTGCCAGCAGCTTGAGACAGGGGAAGCCTACCTACGAGCAGTACTTC

j_call: TRBJ2-5
v_call: TRBV3-1
clone_size: .
d_call: .
cdr3_aa: CASSHLERETQYF
cdr3_nt: TGTGCCAGCAGCCATTTAGAAAGAGAGACCCAGTACTTC

j_call: TRBJ2-1
v_call: TRBV28
clone_size: .
d_call: TRBD2
cdr3_aa: CASRGPGLAGGSEQFF
cdr3_nt: TGTGCCAGCAGGGGCCCGGGACTAGCGGGAGGGTCTGAGCAGTTCTTC

j_call: TRBJ1-2
v_call: TRBV6-6
clone_size: .
d_call: TRBD1
cdr3_aa: CASSPPGQGLGYTF
cdr3_nt: TGTGCCAGCAGTCCCCCGGGACAGGGGCTTGGCTACACCTTC

j_call: TRBJ1-2
v_call: TRBV20-1
clone_size: .
d_call: .
cdr3_aa: CSARSLRDYTF
cdr3_nt: TGCAGTGCTAGATCACTACGCGACTACACCTTC

j_call: TRBJ2-1
v_call: TRBV28
clone_size: .
d_call: .
cdr3_aa: CASSLRDNPYNEQFF
cdr3_nt: TGTGCCAGCAGTTTAAGGGACAACCCCTACAATGAGCAGTTCTTC

j_call: TRBJ1-2
v_call: TRBV4-1
clone_size: .
d_call: .
cdr3_aa: CASSQSWGPTNYGYTF
cdr3_nt: TGCGCCAGCAGCCAATCGTGGGGTCCTACTAACTATGGCTACACCTTC

j_call: TRBJ1-2
v_call: TRBV11-2
clone_size: many
d_call: .
cdr3_aa: CASSLEPGHMGRYTF
cdr3_nt: TGTGCCAGCAGCTTAGAGCCGGGACATATGGGCCGCTACACCTTC

j_call: TRBJ2-2
v_call: TRBV7-3
clone_size: .
d_call: TRBD1
cdr3_aa: CASSHGTATGELFF
cdr3_nt: TGTGCCAGCAGCCATGGGACAGCCACCGGGGAGCTGTTTTTT

j_call: TRBJ2-5
v_call: TRBV4-1
clone_size: .
d_call: TRBD1
cdr3_aa: CASSHDRDPSETQYF
cdr3_nt: TGCGCCAGCAGCCACGACAGGGACCCGTCGGAGACCCAGTACTTC

j_call: TRBJ1-2
v_call: TRBV12-3/TRBV12-4
clone_size: .
d_call: .
cdr3_aa: CASSLGSGTTYGYTF
cdr3_nt: TGTGCCAGCAGTTTGGGTTCAGGGACTACCTATGGCTACACCTTC

j_call: TRBJ1-2
v_call: TRBV29-1
clone_size: .
d_call: .
cdr3_aa: CSVEAAHGYTF
cdr3_nt: TGCAGCGTTGAAGCGGCTCATGGCTACACCTTC

j_call: TRBJ1-5
v_call: TRBV12-3/TRBV12-4
clone_size: .
d_call: .
cdr3_aa: CASSPDGISNQPQHF
cdr3_nt: TGTGCCAGCAGTCCGGACGGGATCAGCAATCAGCCCCAGCATTTT

j_call: TRBJ2-5
v_call: TRBV28
clone_size: .
d_call: .
cdr3_aa: CASRLTGGGETQYF
cdr3_nt: TGTGCCAGCAGGTTGACAGGAGGGGGAGAGACCCAGTACTTC

j_call: TRBJ2-5
v_call: TRBV5-1
clone_size: .
d_call: TRBD2
cdr3_aa: CASSSALAEEAQYF
cdr3_nt: TGCGCCAGCAGCTCGGCGCTAGCGGAAGAGGCCCAGTACTTC

j_call: TRBJ2-7
v_call: TRBV3-1
clone_size: .
d_call: TRBD2
cdr3_aa: CASSSSTSGGPYEQYF
cdr3_nt: TGTGCCAGCAGCTCCTCGACTAGCGGGGGTCCTTACGAGCAGTACTTC

j_call: TRBJ2-1
v_call: TRBV7-3
clone_size: .
d_call: .
cdr3_aa: CASSLNPVTGAHNEQFF
cdr3_nt: TGTGCCAGCAGCCTCAATCCTGTGACTGGGGCTCACAATGAGCAGTTCTTC

j_call: TRBJ2-5
v_call: TRBV20-1
clone_size: .
d_call: .
cdr3_aa: CSARARFNRQGRETQYF
cdr3_nt: TGCAGTGCTAGAGCGAGATTCAATAGGCAGGGCCGGGAGACCCAGTACTTC

j_call: TRBJ1-3
v_call: TRBV4-2
clone_size: .
d_call: .
cdr3_aa: CASSQDLGITSGNTIYF
cdr3_nt: TGTGCCAGCAGCCAAGATCTTGGCATCACCTCTGGAAACACCATATATTTT

j_call: TRBJ1-1
v_call: TRBV4-1
clone_size: .
d_call: TRBD1
cdr3_aa: CASSQGGTGNTEAFF
cdr3_nt: TGCGCCAGCAGCCAAGGTGGGACAGGGAACACTGAAGCTTTCTTT

j_call: TRBJ1-2
v_call: TRBV4-1
clone_size: few
d_call: .
cdr3_aa: CASSQTGFYGYTF
cdr3_nt: TGCGCCAGCAGCCAAACAGGCTTCTATGGCTACACCTTC

j_call: TRBJ2-1
v_call: TRBV7-2
clone_size: few
d_call: TRBD1
cdr3_aa: CASSLFLSGTGANEQFF
cdr3_nt: TGTGCCAGCAGCTTATTTTTATCGGGGACAGGGGCAAATGAGCAGTTCTTC

j_call: TRBJ2-7
v_call: TRBV27
clone_size: many
d_call: .
cdr3_aa: CASSFGDTSYEQYF
cdr3_nt: TGTGCCAGCAGTTTCGGGGACACCTCCTACGAGCAGTACTTC

j_call: TRBJ2-7
v_call: TRBV6-1
clone_size: few
d_call: .
cdr3_aa: CASREDRTSSYEQYF
cdr3_nt: TGTGCCAGCAGAGAAGACAGGACGAGCTCCTACGAGCAGTACTTC

j_call: TRBJ2-7
v_call: TRBV12-3/TRBV12-4
clone_size: few
d_call: .
cdr3_aa: CASSSWDEQYF
cdr3_nt: TGTGCCAGCAGTAGTTGGGACGAGCAGTACTTC

j_call: TRBJ1-6
v_call: TRBV9
clone_size: .
d_call: .
cdr3_aa: CASSPRGSDNSPLHF
cdr3_nt: TGTGCCAGCAGCCCGCGGGGCAGTGATAATTCACCCCTCCACTTT

j_call: TRBJ1-2
v_call: TRBV15
clone_size: .
d_call: .
cdr3_aa: CATSRDQGVDGYTF
cdr3_nt: TGTGCCACCAGCAGAGATCAAGGGGTGGATGGCTACACCTTC

j_call: TRBJ2-1
v_call: TRBV14
clone_size: few
d_call: TRBD2
cdr3_aa: CASRLGTSGYNEQFF
cdr3_nt: TGTGCCAGCAGGCTCGGGACTAGCGGGTACAATGAGCAGTTCTTC

j_call: TRBJ2-3
v_call: TRBV14
clone_size: few
d_call: .
cdr3_aa: CASSHTRLHADTQYF
cdr3_nt: TGTGCCAGCAGCCACACGAGGTTGCATGCAGATACGCAGTATTTT

j_call: TRBJ2-1
v_call: TRBV7-9
clone_size: .
d_call: .
cdr3_aa: CASSPNRGGYNEQFF
cdr3_nt: TGTGCCAGCAGCCCTAACAGGGGGGGATACAATGAGCAGTTCTTC

j_call: TRBJ2-7
v_call: TRBV7-2
clone_size: .
d_call: TRBD2
cdr3_aa: CASSPASGRGGEQYF
cdr3_nt: TGTGCCAGCAGCCCAGCTAGCGGGAGGGGAGGCGAGCAGTACTTC